This TCR beta chain came from a study of blood T cell repertoires in COVID-19. Using immunoSEQ multiplex PCR, the repertoire was profiled, and TCRdb retains in-frame clones only, with some absent. Of 250,000 to 350,000 clones in the sample, 90% were seen once. This clone showed up just a few times. Germline V CDR1 and CDR2: SGDLS, YYNGEE. Trimming stripped 0 bases from V and 4 bases from J, with 13 bases between. This CDR3 has 15 residues. The specimen sequenced was PBMCs or T cells enriched from blood (not recorded which). The receptor was isolated from a woman aged 18-35 years with acute COVID-19. V usage is TRBV9 and J usage is TRBJ1-2; D is unclear. The CDR3 region is CASSVAEGGLYGYTF. The CDR3 DNA is TGTGCCAGCAGCGTAGCTGAAGGAGGGCTCTATGGCTACACCTTC.